A single sample is the source of the 32 T cell receptor beta chains below, sequenced in a study of blood T cell repertoires in COVID-19 (dated by TCRdb to 2020 to 2022). Libraries came from the immunoSEQ multiplex PCR assay. Entries here come from immuneACCESS through TCRdb and include only in-frame sequences with V and J called. Some clones fail to appear in such tables; in the studies checked, an unresolved V gene covers under half of the shortfall, and the cause of the remainder is unknown. The sample table contains around 200,000 clones; only one count was recorded for around 85% of them. The ten top clones hold under 3.5% of the sample. The material sequenced was peripheral blood. The receptors were gathered from a man aged 60-69 years with acute or convalescent COVID-19.

The chain recombines TRBV2 with TRBJ2-1; TRBD2 matches at 10 bases. The length of the CDR3 is 15 residues. Germline CDR1 reads SNHLY; CDR2 reads FYNNEI. V was pared by 7 bases and J by 9 bases, with 12 bases of the junction left unmatched. The CDR3 sequence: CASTSRGLAFTEQFF. CDR3 DNA: TGTGCCAGCACTTCCAGGGGACTAGCGTTCACTGAGCAGTTCTTC.

This clone has just one count. This chain joins TRBV7-3 and TRBJ2-2; D may be TRBD2 (6 bases). V shed 6 bases and J shed 4 bases, with 15 bases lying between them. CDR1 is SGHTA, CDR2 FQGTGA, per germline. The CDR3 totals 15 residues. Here the CDR3 reads CASSPTSSVTGELFF. CDR3 sequence (DNA): TGTGCCAGCAGTCCGACTAGTTCGGTCACCGGGGAGCTGTTTTTT.

In its sample, this clone was seen a few times. The rearrangement joins TRBV24-1 to TRBJ2-1; possibly TRBD2 for D (6 bases). CDR3 length: 15 residues. Trimming cost V 9 bases and J 7 bases, with 21 bases left between them. The germline CDR1 and CDR2 sequences are KGHDR and SFDVKD. The CDR3 is CATVSSADRGNEQFF. The CDR3 bases are TGTGCCACCGTTTCTAGCGCCGATCGTGGGAATGAGCAGTTCTTC.

The gene calls are TRBV9 and TRBJ2-2, with 10 positions matching TRBD1. The CDR3 loop spans 21 amino acids. V trimming: 4 bases; J trimming: 3 bases; junction bases outside the gene matches: 21. CDR1 and CDR2 (germline): SGDLS, YYNGEE. The CDR3 reads CASSPSLSRDRGRQHTGELFF. CDR3 DNA: TGTGCCAGCAGCCCGTCCCTGAGTCGGGACAGGGGAAGACAGCACACCGGGGAGCTGTTTTTT.

This clone occurred once. The chain links TRBV7-9 to TRBJ2-1; TRBD2 matches at 13 bases. Germline V lookup: CDR1 SEHNR, CDR2 FQNEAQ (reference sequence). J was trimmed by 9 bases and V by 5 bases; bases with no gene match: 4. The CDR3 consists of 14 residues. The CDR3 DNA reads as TGTGCCAGCAGCCCCGGGACTAGCGGGACTGAGCAGTTCTTC. This codes for CASSPGTSGTEQFF.

The V and J genes are TRBV28 and TRBJ2-7, with 13 nucleotides matching TRBD2. CDR1 MDHEN and CDR2 SYDVKM come from the germline V gene. J lost 4 bases, V lost 5 bases, and 11 bases had no gene match. The CDR3 contains 17 residues. The CDR3 coding sequence is TGTGCCAGCAGTCTAAGGACTAGCGGGAGCGTAAAGTACGAGCAGTACTTC. Amino acid sequence: CASSLRTSGSVKYEQYF.

Details on this clone: At the DNA level, this CDR3 is encoded by other sequences in the same sample as well. The V call is TRBV28, the J call TRBJ2-3; D gene ambiguous. Germline loops: CDR1 MDHEN, CDR2 SYDVKM. CDR3 length: 15 residues. The V end was cut by 8 bases, the J end by 1 base, with 16 bases between. This CDR3 is CASSPSGVGTDTQYF. The CDR3 region has the DNA TGTGCCAGCTCCCCTTCTGGAGTAGGCACAGATACGCAGTATTTT.

The rearrangement links TRBV18 to TRBJ2-3; maybe TRBD1 (5 bases). This CDR3 has 13 residues. Trimming removed 6 bases from V and 4 bases from J, with 11 bases in between. Germline loops: CDR1 KGHSH, CDR2 LQKENI. Here the CDR3 DNA reads TGTGCCAGCTCCCCGCAAGGGGCAGATACGCAGTATTTT. It translates to CASSPQGADTQYF. The full variable domain, completed using reference TRBV18 and TRBJ2-3, is NAGVMQNPRHLVRRRGQEARLRCSPMKGHSHVYWYRQLPEEGLKFMVYLQKENIIDESGMPKERFSAEFPKEGPSILRIQQVVRGDSAAYFCASSPQGADTQYFGPGTRLTVL.

The CDR3 bases are TGTGCCAGCAGCGTAGGGGCAGGGGGACTAGAGACCCAGTACTTC. This encodes CASSVGAGGLETQYF. V usage is TRBV9 and J usage is TRBJ2-5, with D perhaps TRBD1 (7 bases). This CDR3 has 15 amino acids. Per germline, CDR1 SGDLS and CDR2 YYNGEE. Trimming shortened V by 0 bases and J by 4 bases, and 13 bases separated the two germline ends.

The V call is TRBV6-2 or TRBV6-3, the J call TRBJ1-1; no definite D call. Per the germline V gene, CDR1 is MNHEY and CDR2 is SVGEGT. V gave up 6 bases and J gave up 1 base, with 18 bases separating them. This CDR3 is 16 amino acids long. CDR3 DNA: TGTGCCAGCAGCGCACTGCGAGGGTCCGAGAACACTGAAGCTTTCTTT. Protein: CASSALRGSENTEAFF.

This clone was seen a single time. The chain is built from TRBV4-1 and TRBJ2-5; D is unresolved. This CDR3 region has 14 residues. Germline CDR1 MGHRA, CDR2 YSYEKL. Trimming pared 2 bases from V and 4 bases from J, leaving 11 bases between. CDR3 bases: TGCGCCAGCAGCCAACAGGTCTTTGCAGAGACCCAGTACTTC. Translated: CASSQQVFAETQYF.

This clone was found a few times. V gene TRBV28 combines with J gene TRBJ1-5, with a weak D call TRBD1 (6 bases). Trimming stripped 5 bases from V and 0 bases from J, with 23 bases between. Germline-derived CDR1 and CDR2 are MDHEN and SYDVKM. The CDR3 sequence is 19 residues long. CDR3 DNA: TGTGCCAGCAGTAAATCCCCGGGGGGGCCCTTCTATAGCAATCAGCCCCAGCATTTT. Protein sequence: CASSKSPGGPFYSNQPQHF.

Only a few counts were recorded for this clone. V and J are TRBV5-5 and TRBJ2-1, with D perhaps TRBD1 (5 bases). This CDR3 comprises 14 residues. The germline V gene encodes CDR1 SGHKS and CDR2 YYEKEE (reference sequence). Trimming removed 2 bases from V and 7 bases from J, with 13 bases in between. The CDR3 loop is CASSLKGAQNEQFF. The DNA for the CDR3 is TGTGCCAGCAGCTTAAAAGGGGCGCAAAATGAGCAGTTCTTC.

The chain has TRBV24-1 and TRBJ2-1; tentatively, D is TRBD2 (6 bases). Trimming took off 8 bases at V and 9 bases at J, with 13 bases between the two ends. Per germline, CDR1 KGHDR and CDR2 SFDVKD. This CDR3 contains 12 residues. CDR3 nucleotide sequence: TGTGCCACCATGGGGACCGGGGGTGAGCAGTTCTTC. The encoded protein is CATMGTGGEQFF.

The V call is TRBV2, the J call TRBJ2-5, with 9 positions matching TRBD2. The CDR3 is 14 residues long. Trimming took 7 bases from V and 2 from J; bases not matched to a gene: 5. Per germline, CDR1 SNHLY and CDR2 FYNNEI. CDR3 loop: CASKPSGNQETQYF. For the CDR3, the DNA is TGTGCCAGCAAGCCTAGCGGGAATCAAGAGACCCAGTACTTC. The full variable domain, with the rest looked up from reference TRBV2 and TRBJ2-5, is EPEVTQTPSHQVTQMGQEVILRCVPISNHLYFYWYRQILGQKVEFLVSFYNNEISEKSEIFDDQFSVERPDGSNFTLKIRSTKLEDSAMYFCASKPSGNQETQYFGPGTRLLVL.

V gene TRBV5-1 combines with J gene TRBJ2-2; no clear D gene. The V and J ends lost 0 bases and 6 bases respectively, with 9 bases between them. Germline assignment: CDR1 SGHRS and CDR2 YFSETQ. This CDR3 has 14 amino acids. The CDR3 region has the DNA TGCGCCAGCAGCTTGGTGGCCACCGCCGGGGAGCTGTTTTTT. It yields the protein CASSLVATAGELFF.

V and J are TRBV5-1 and TRBJ2-2; 9 bases match TRBD2. Trimming took 0 bases from V and 4 from J; bases not matched to a gene: 4. CDR3 size: 16 residues. Germline V lookup: CDR1 SGHRS, CDR2 YFSETQ. CDR3 sequence (DNA): TGCGCCAGCAGCTTGGCTAGCGGGATGCGCACCGGGGAGCTGTTTTTT. It specifies CASSLASGMRTGELFF.

The genes are TRBV15 and TRBJ2-7; 9 nucleotides match TRBD2. The germline CDR1 and CDR2 sequences are LNHNV and YYDKDF (reference sequence). This CDR3 contains 16 residues. The junction had 8 bases not matched to a gene; V was cut back by 0 bases and J by 5 bases. The CDR3 sequence: CATSRDIAGTSNEQYF. CDR3 nucleotide sequence: TGTGCCACCAGCAGAGATATCGCCGGGACTAGCAACGAGCAGTACTTC.

The chain couples TRBV24-1 to TRBJ2-2, with D perhaps matching TRBD1 (7 bases). V gave up 3 bases and J gave up 5 bases, with 18 bases separating them. Germline CDR1 reads KGHDR; CDR2 reads SFDVKD. The CDR3 length is 17 residues. DNA for the CDR3: TGTGCCACCAGTGATCGAGGAGGGGGCCATTGGACCGGGGAGCTGTTTTTT. It yields the protein CATSDRGGGHWTGELFF.

This chain uses TRBV9 with TRBJ2-2; 7 nucleotides align to TRBD2. Losses at the gene ends were 0 bases for V and 8 bases for J; bases not matched to a gene: 7. The CDR3 length is 15 residues. Per germline, CDR1 SGDLS and CDR2 YYNGEE. The CDR3, as DNA: TGTGCCAGCAGCGTAGGCGTGGCGGGAGCAGGGGAGCTGTTTTTT. Translated: CASSVGVAGAGELFF.

The rearrangement links TRBV29-1 to TRBJ1-5, with D possibly TRBD1 on 5 matching bases. Germline V lookup: CDR1 SQVTM, CDR2 ANQGSEA. V shed 5 bases and J shed 0 bases, with 17 bases lying between them. The CDR3 consists of 16 residues. The CDR3 protein is CSVRGCPPYSNQPQHF. As DNA, the CDR3 is TGCAGCGTTCGGGGGTGCCCGCCTTATAGCAATCAGCCCCAGCATTTT.

The gene calls are TRBV5-1 and TRBJ1-1; 12 bases agree with TRBD1. The trim removed 4 bases at V and 5 bases at J, leaving 6 bases unmatched. Germline V gives CDR1 SGHRS, CDR2 YFSETQ. The CDR3 sequence is 15 residues long. The DNA for the CDR3 is TGCGCCAGCAGCGGGGACAGGGGGCCGGGTACTGAAGCTTTCTTT. This translates into CASSGDRGPGTEAFF.

This sequence joins TRBV27 and TRBJ1-1, with 8 bases matching TRBD1. There are 15 residues in the CDR3. The germline V gene has CDR1 MNHEY and CDR2 SMNVEV (reference sequence). The trim removed 5 bases at V and 5 bases at J, leaving 10 bases unmatched. The CDR3 is CASSLRTGTRTEAFF. CDR3 nucleotide sequence: TGTGCCAGCAGTCTTCGGACAGGGACGAGAACTGAAGCTTTCTTT.

This chain uses TRBV7-9 with TRBJ2-3; TRBD2 matches 7 bases. V shed 0 bases and J 4 bases; nucleotides not matched to a gene: 10. CDR1 and CDR2 (germline): SEHNR, FQNEAQ (reference sequence). CDR3 length: 17 residues. CDR3 sequence reads: CASSLARGGSTADTQYF. In DNA form, the CDR3 reads TGTGCCAGCAGCTTAGCCCGGGGCGGGAGTACGGCAGATACGCAGTATTTT. Based on the CDR3 plus reference TRBV7-9 and TRBJ2-3, the full variable domain is DTGVSQNPRHKITKRGQNVTFRCDPISEHNRLYWYRQTLGQGPEFLTYFQNEAQLEKSRLLSDRFSAERPKGSFSTLEIQRTEQGDSAMYLCASSLARGGSTADTQYFGPGTRLTVL.

This chain connects TRBV5-1 to TRBJ2-7; D is perhaps TRBD1 (6 bases). Germline V gene lookup returns CDR1 SGHRS and CDR2 YFSETQ. CDR3 length: 15 amino acids. V was clipped by 5 bases and J by 2 bases, with 17 bases between them. The CDR3 region is CASRNTGFSAYEQYF. The CDR3 bases are TGCGCCAGCAGAAACACAGGGTTTTCCGCCTACGAGCAGTACTTC.

The genes are TRBV5-4 and TRBJ2-3, with D tentatively TRBD1 (6 bases). Per germline, CDR1 SGHNT and CDR2 YYREEE (reference sequence). Trimming removed 3 bases at V and 7 bases at J, with 18 bases between. The CDR3 runs to 15 residues. The CDR3 nucleotides are TGTGCCAGCAGCTCCCGACAGGATATACGGAATACGCAGTATTTT. Its translation is CASSSRQDIRNTQYF.

V and J are TRBV6-5 and TRBJ2-7, with a weak D call TRBD2 (6 bases). Looked up from germline, CDR1 is MNHEY and CDR2 is SVGAGI. V was pared by 5 bases and J by 0 bases, with 14 bases between. The CDR3 runs to 15 residues. As DNA, the CDR3 is TGTGCCAGCAGTCCACGGGAGACGGCCTCCTACGAGCAGTACTTC. Residues: CASSPRETASYEQYF.

This chain links TRBV9 with TRBJ1-2, with D perhaps TRBD1 (5 bases). Germline V gene data show CDR1 as SGDLS and CDR2 as YYNGEE. The CDR3 runs to 14 residues. V was pared by 3 bases and J by 4 bases, with 13 bases between. In DNA, the CDR3 is TGTGCCAGCAGCGGAAATCAGGGTACCTATGGCTACACCTTC. Translating gives CASSGNQGTYGYTF.

This clone was found once. The J gene is TRBJ2-1, the V gene TRBV28, with 7 bases fitting TRBD2. Germline CDR1 and CDR2: MDHEN and SYDVKM. The CDR3 is 15 amino acids. Unmatched junction bases numbered 7, after V lost 1 base and J lost 7 bases. The CDR3 reads CASSLYSAGRNEQFF. CDR3 nucleotide sequence: TGTGCCAGCAGTTTATACTCAGCGGGGCGAAATGAGCAGTTCTTC. The complete variable domain, with remaining parts taken from reference TRBV28 and TRBJ2-1, reads DVKVTQSSRYLVKRTGEKVFLECVQDMDHENMFWYRQDPGLGLRLIYFSYDVKMKEKGDIPEGYSVSREKKERFSLILESASTNQTSMYLCASSLYSAGRNEQFFGPGTRLTVL.

CDR3 nucleotide sequence: TGTGCCAGCAGTGTAGGGGACTTCCAGAATCAGCCCCAGCATTTT. Its translation: CASSVGDFQNQPQHF. The V gene is TRBV2, the J gene TRBJ1-5; D is perhaps TRBD1 (5 bases). CDR3 size: 15 residues. Trimming left V 4 bases short and J 4 bases short, with 14 bases between. Looked up from germline, CDR1 is SNHLY and CDR2 is FYNNEI.

The genes are TRBV11-3 and TRBJ2-5; 9 nucleotides match TRBD1. There are 14 residues in the CDR3. V lost 5 bases and J lost 4; bases outside the gene matches: 5. Germline CDR1 SGHNT, CDR2 YENEEA. This CDR3 is CASSPGQGRETQYF. CDR3 DNA sequence: TGTGCCAGCAGCCCAGGACAGGGGAGAGAGACCCAGTACTTC.

In this sample, this clone turned up once. The V and J genes are TRBV7-9 and TRBJ2-1; 13 positions agree with TRBD2. The CDR3 is made up of 15 amino acids. The V gene end was trimmed by 5 bases and the J gene end by 9 bases; junction bases not matched to a gene: 7. The V gene's germline CDR1 is SEHNR and CDR2 FQNEAQ (reference sequence). CDR3 sequence: CASSRGLAGAGEQFF. CDR3 coding DNA: TGTGCCAGCAGCCGAGGACTAGCGGGAGCGGGTGAGCAGTTCTTC.